The rows below give T cell receptor beta chains drawn from one sample of a study of glioma-infiltrating T cells. TCRdb re-analysed the multiplex PCR reads in MiXCR, keeping a single row per CDR3 protein. The sample has about 110,000 distinct CDR3 sequences; around 25% are singletons. The specimen sequenced was glioma tissue, nonneoplastic brain tissue, or PBMCs (not recorded which). These receptors were taken from a human donor with low-grade glioma or glioblastoma, undergoing nonglioma brain surgery, or in good health (not recorded which). Both conserved end residues are part of each CDR3. D genes are given only for firm matches. Clone size appears in some rows only: once, few, many, or a class for an expanded clone.

>TRBJ2-1|TRBV6-2/TRBV6-3|TRBD1|many
CASSLAGTGGYNEQFF
TGTGCCAGCAGTCTCGCCGGGACAGGGGGCTACAATGAGCAGTTCTTC
>TRBJ2-1|TRBV6-2/TRBV6-3|NA|many
CASTYGARSYNEQFF
TGTGCCAGCACCTACGGGGCGCGTTCCTACAATGAGCAGTTCTTC
>TRBJ1-4|TRBV28|NA|many
CASKRGGNAEKLFF
TGTGCCAGCAAGCGCGGAGGGAATGCTGAAAAACTGTTTTTT
>TRBJ2-7|TRBV19|NA|few
CASTFGSGSYEQYF
TGTGCCAGTACTTTTGGTAGCGGTTCCTACGAGCAGTACTTC
>TRBJ2-1|TRBV7-3|NA|few
CASSFVGSSSHNEQFF
TGTGCCAGCAGCTTTGTTGGCAGCAGCTCCCACAATGAGCAGTTCTTC
>TRBJ2-1|TRBV7-3|NA|many
CASSSGVPEYNEQFF
TGTGCCAGCAGCTCCGGGGTTCCGGAATACAATGAGCAGTTCTTC
>TRBJ2-7|TRBV19|NA|many
CASSAVPLEQYF
TGTGCCAGTAGTGCAGTGCCACTCGAGCAGTACTTC
>TRBJ2-1|TRBV29-1|TRBD1|NA
CSVDGVRGGQGVRTSAYNEQFF
TGCAGCGTTGACGGGGTCAGGGGGGGACAGGGGGTCAGGACTAGCGCCTACAATGAGCAGTTCTTC
>TRBJ1-4|TRBV29-1|TRBD1|many
CSVDFEGASGKLFF
TGCAGCGTTGATTTTGAGGGGGCTAGTGGAAAACTGTTTTTT
>TRBJ1-5|TRBV20-1|NA|NA
CSARPQGGNKPQNF
TGCAGTGCTAGGCCCCAGGGAGGAAATAAGCCCCAGAATTTT
>TRBJ2-3|TRBV7-3|NA|many
CASSLNGLALDTQYF
TGTGCCAGCAGCTTAAATGGCCTAGCATTGGATACGCAGTATTTT
>TRBJ1-1|TRBV15|NA|few
CATSISRGTTEAFF
TGTGCCACCAGCATATCCAGGGGAACCACTGAAGCTTTCTTT
>TRBJ2-2|TRBV5-1|NA|NA
CASSLARGFNTGELFF
TGCGCCAGCAGCTTGGCCCGGGGCTTTAACACCGGGGAGCTGTTTTTT
>TRBJ2-3|TRBV12-3/TRBV12-4|TRBD2|NA
CASSELAGITDTQYF
TGTGCCAGCAGCGAACTAGCGGGAATCACAGATACGCAGTATTTT
>TRBJ2-3|TRBV7-9|NA|once
CASSLDAVSTDTQYF
TGTGCCAGCAGCTTAGATGCGGTAAGCACAGATACGCAGTATTTT
>TRBJ1-2|TRBV7-2|NA|NA
CASRVNLHYGYTF
TGTGCCAGCAGAGTCAACCTCCACTATGGCTACACCTTC
>TRBJ1-1|TRBV4-3|TRBD1|many
CASTKEGAAFF
TGCGCCAGCACCAAGGAGGGGGCTGCTTTCTTT
>TRBJ2-1|TRBV6-5|NA|many
CASSYSGSGVGNEQFF
TGTGCCAGCAGTTACTCGGGGTCGGGAGTAGGCAATGAGCAGTTCTTC
>TRBJ2-1|TRBV7-2|NA|many
CASSLGASPYNEQFF
TGTGCCAGCAGCTTAGGGGCTAGCCCCTACAATGAGCAGTTCTTC
>TRBJ1-1|TRBV5-1|NA|many
CASSWDNPNTEAFF
TGCGCCAGCAGCTGGGACAACCCGAACACTGAAGCTTTCTTT
>TRBJ2-1|TRBV28|NA|NA
CASCLRAYAYNVQFF
TGTGCCAGCTGTTTACGCGCGTACGCCTACAATGTTCAGTTCTTC
>TRBJ2-5|TRBV24-1|NA|NA
CATSDSQQGTLQTQYF
TGTGCCACCAGTGATTCCCAACAGGGAACGTTACAGACCCAGTACTTC
>TRBJ2-7|TRBV6-6|NA|many
CASSYSAAISYEQYF
TGTGCCAGCAGTTACTCGGCCGCGATCTCCTACGAGCAGTACTTC
>TRBJ2-7|TRBV19|NA|many
CASSISLGFYEQYF
TGTGCCAGTAGTATTTCGCTAGGTTTCTACGAGCAGTACTTC
>TRBJ2-7|TRBV5-6|TRBD2|NA
CASIPTGRGSLVGEQYF
TGTGCCAGCATCCCAACCGGGAGGGGGTCATTGGTAGGTGAGCAGTACTTC
>TRBJ1-4|TRBV7-2|NA|many
CASSLERAANEKLFF
TGTGCCAGCAGCTTAGAAAGGGCTGCTAATGAAAAACTGTTTTTT
>TRBJ2-7|TRBV6-6|NA|many
CASSYAGVWTFEQYF
TGTGCCAGCAGTTACGCCGGGGTATGGACATTCGAGCAGTACTTC
>TRBJ1-5|TRBV5-4|NA|many
CASSFGQSNQPQHF
TGTGCCAGCAGCTTTGGACAGAGCAATCAGCCCCAGCATTTT
>TRBJ2-1|TRBV7-9|NA|few
CASSLPGLANEQFF
TGTGCCAGCAGCTTACCCGGGCTAGCGAATGAGCAGTTCTTC
>TRBJ1-1|TRBV20-1|NA|many
CSAREDTEAFF
TGCAGTGCTAGGGAGGACACTGAAGCTTTCTTT
>TRBJ1-1|TRBV28|TRBD1|many
CASSPDRVTEAFF
TGTGCCAGCAGTCCCGACAGGGTTACTGAAGCTTTCTTT
>TRBJ2-3|TRBV12-3/TRBV12-4|NA|few
CASGRGVTDTQYF
TGTGCCAGCGGCCGCGGGGTAACAGATACGCAGTATTTT
>TRBJ2-6|TRBV20-1|NA|many
CSAADSGANVLTF
TGCAGTGCTGCAGACTCTGGGGCCAACGTCCTGACTTTC
>TRBJ2-7|TRBV7-9|TRBD1|many
CASSQGAYEQYF
TGTGCCAGCAGCCAGGGGGCCTACGAGCAGTACTTC